Sequencing of this T cell receptor beta chain was carried out in a study of regulatory T cells in long-lasting Graves disease. Study information: Recently diagnosed Graves' patients had received antithyroid drugs for under 3 months. Study results and limitations: Shared public clonotypes totalled roughly 2,500 in persistent patients, compared with just under 1,000 in new patients. Among samples with persistent disease, TRBV28, TRBJ1-2 and TRBJ2-5 were favored.

This clonotype appeared many times. Antigen unknown. Trimming cost V 8 bases and J 1 base, with 15 bases left between them. Germline-derived CDR1 and CDR2 are MNHNS and SASEGT. The CDR3 consists of 14 residues. Both iRepertoire HTBI primers and Arm-PCR of CDR3 regions were used to build the TCR beta libraries. TCRdb re-called the multiplex PCR reads through MiXCR, storing one row per CDR3 protein. The sample carries roughly 430,000 distinct CDR3 sequences, roughly 15% recorded once. Described time point: newly diagnosed GD, antithyroid drugs for less than 3 months. PBMC RNA was the source of the TCR library. The data also belong to a second study, concerning T cells in Graves' hyperthyroidism and ophthalmopathy. In that study: Primed by the HTBI set, a first-round RT-PCR was run on the TCR CDR3.

The V gene is TRBV6-1, the J gene TRBJ2-7; a weak D match, TRBD1 (6 bases). This clonotype was obtained from a woman aged 25 to 39 with Graves disease. Here the sequenced sample was peripheral blood mononuclear cells (PBMCs), taken at new diagnosis, from a patient treated with antithyroid drugs. The chain's CDR3 is CASSQPGQSYEQYF. DNA for the CDR3: TGTGCCAGCTCCCAACCAGGACAGTCCTACGAGCAGTACTTC.